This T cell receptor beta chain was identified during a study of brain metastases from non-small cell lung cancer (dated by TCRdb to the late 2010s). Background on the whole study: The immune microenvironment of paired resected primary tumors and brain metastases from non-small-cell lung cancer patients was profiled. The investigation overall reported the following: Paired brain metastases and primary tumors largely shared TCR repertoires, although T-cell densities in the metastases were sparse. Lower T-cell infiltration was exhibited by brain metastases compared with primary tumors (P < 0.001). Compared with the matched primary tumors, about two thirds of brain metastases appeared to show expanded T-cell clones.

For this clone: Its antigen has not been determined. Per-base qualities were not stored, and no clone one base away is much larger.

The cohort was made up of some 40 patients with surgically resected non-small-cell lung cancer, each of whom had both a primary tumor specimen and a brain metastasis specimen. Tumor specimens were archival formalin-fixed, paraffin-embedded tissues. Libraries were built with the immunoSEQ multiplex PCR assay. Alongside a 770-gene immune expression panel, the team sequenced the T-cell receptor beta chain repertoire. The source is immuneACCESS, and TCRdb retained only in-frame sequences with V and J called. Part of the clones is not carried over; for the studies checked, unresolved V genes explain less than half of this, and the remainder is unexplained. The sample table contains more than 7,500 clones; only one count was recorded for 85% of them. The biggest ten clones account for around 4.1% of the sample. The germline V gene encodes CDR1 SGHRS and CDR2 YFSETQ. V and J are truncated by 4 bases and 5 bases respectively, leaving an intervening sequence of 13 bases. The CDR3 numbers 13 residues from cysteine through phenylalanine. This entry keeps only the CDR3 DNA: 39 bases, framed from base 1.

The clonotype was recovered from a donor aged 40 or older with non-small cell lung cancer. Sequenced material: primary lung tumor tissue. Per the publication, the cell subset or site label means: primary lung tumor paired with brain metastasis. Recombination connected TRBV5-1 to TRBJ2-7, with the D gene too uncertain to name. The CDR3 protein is CASSPTRGHEQYF. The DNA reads TGCGCCAGCAGCCCCACGAGAGGCCACGAGCAGTACTTC.